These T cell receptor beta chains were read from a single sample in a study of shared clonotypes between healthy human individuals. Some clones are missing from TCRdb's copy, which holds only in-frame ones; the method was immunoSEQ multiplex PCR. The sample includes some 2.1 million clones, 80% to 95% of them seen just once. Sequencing was done on a sample of naive CD8+ T cells from PBMCs. These receptors all come from a man between 18 and 29 years old in good health. Some clones in this sample may be carry-over from other donors' samples. The CDR3 runs from the conserved cysteine through the conserved F or W. A D gene is named only where the DNA matches it firmly. Clone size, where shown, is once, few, many, or a class for clones that have expanded.

clone_size: -; j_call: TRBJ1-1; v_call: TRBV9; d_call: TRBD1; cdr3_nt: TGTGCCAGCAGACCTAAACAGGGGGCTGGCACTGAAGCTTTCTTT; cdr3_aa: CASRPKQGAGTEAFF
clone_size: -; j_call: TRBJ2-1; v_call: TRBV13; d_call: TRBD1; cdr3_nt: TGTGCCAGCAGCGTCACAGGGGCCTACAATGAGCAGTTCTTC; cdr3_aa: CASSVTGAYNEQFF
clone_size: -; j_call: TRBJ2-7; v_call: TRBV7-6; d_call: TRBD2; cdr3_nt: TGTGCCAGCAGCTTCCTGACTAGCGGGACCGAGCAGTACTTC; cdr3_aa: CASSFLTSGTEQYF
clone_size: -; j_call: TRBJ2-7; v_call: TRBV11-2; d_call: -; cdr3_nt: TGTGCCAGCAGCCTAAGGGGTTCCTACGAGCAGTACTTC; cdr3_aa: CASSLRGSYEQYF
clone_size: -; j_call: TRBJ2-1; v_call: TRBV7-3; d_call: -; cdr3_nt: TGTGCCAGCAGCTTAGCGGACAGCAACAATGAGCAGTTCTTC; cdr3_aa: CASSLADSNNEQFF
clone_size: once; j_call: TRBJ1-5; v_call: TRBV6-6; d_call: TRBD1; cdr3_nt: TGTGCCAGCGAGGGACAGGGAGGCAATCAGCCCCAGCATTTT; cdr3_aa: CASEGQGGNQPQHF
clone_size: -; j_call: TRBJ1-2; v_call: TRBV4-2; d_call: TRBD1; cdr3_nt: TGTGCCAGCAGCCACGGACAGGGAGCCAACTATGGCTACACCTTC; cdr3_aa: CASSHGQGANYGYTF
clone_size: once; j_call: TRBJ2-7; v_call: TRBV5-1; d_call: -; cdr3_nt: TGCGCCAGCAAGCTGCGGCAGGGCTTCTACGAGCAGTACTTC; cdr3_aa: CASKLRQGFYEQYF
clone_size: -; j_call: TRBJ1-1; v_call: TRBV29-1; d_call: -; cdr3_nt: TGCAGCGTTCTCGCCGGTGACACTGAAGCTTTCTTT; cdr3_aa: CSVLAGDTEAFF
clone_size: -; j_call: TRBJ2-1; v_call: TRBV21-1; d_call: -; cdr3_nt: TGTGCCAGCAGCAAAGTCGGGCGGGACCCCGGTGGCAATGAGCAGTTCTTC; cdr3_aa: CASSKVGRDPGGNEQFF
clone_size: -; j_call: TRBJ2-7; v_call: TRBV27; d_call: -; cdr3_nt: TGTGCCAGCAGTTTAAGGAGGGGGATCTACGAGCAGTACTTC; cdr3_aa: CASSLRRGIYEQYF
clone_size: -; j_call: TRBJ2-3; v_call: TRBV18; d_call: -; cdr3_nt: TGTGCCAGCTCACCAGTGACAATTCTAACCACAGATACGCAGTATTTT; cdr3_aa: CASSPVTILTTDTQYF
clone_size: -; j_call: TRBJ1-4; v_call: TRBV27; d_call: -; cdr3_nt: TGTGCCAGCAGTTTAGTGGGCTCTAATGAAAAACTGTTTTTT; cdr3_aa: CASSLVGSNEKLFF
clone_size: -; j_call: TRBJ2-7; v_call: TRBV27; d_call: -; cdr3_nt: TGTGCCAGCAGCATCCGGGACACCGATTACGAGCAGTACTTC; cdr3_aa: CASSIRDTDYEQYF
clone_size: -; j_call: TRBJ2-7; v_call: TRBV29-1; d_call: -; cdr3_nt: TGCAGCGTTGATTCGGCGGACAGTTCCTACGAGCAGTACTTC; cdr3_aa: CSVDSADSSYEQYF
clone_size: -; j_call: TRBJ2-1; v_call: TRBV27; d_call: -; cdr3_nt: TGTGCCAGCAGTTTAGGAGGCTCCTACAATGAGCAGTTCTTC; cdr3_aa: CASSLGGSYNEQFF
clone_size: few; j_call: TRBJ2-7; v_call: TRBV6-1; d_call: -; cdr3_nt: TGTGCCAGCAGTGAACTGGGTACCTACGAGCAGTACTTC; cdr3_aa: CASSELGTYEQYF
clone_size: -; j_call: TRBJ2-7; v_call: TRBV7-9; d_call: -; cdr3_nt: TGTGCCAGCAGCCTGGACGGGAGTTACGAGCAGTACTTC; cdr3_aa: CASSLDGSYEQYF
clone_size: -; j_call: TRBJ1-5; v_call: TRBV28; d_call: -; cdr3_nt: TGTGCCAGCATGGGGCAGGGAAGTAGGCAGCCCCAGCATTTT; cdr3_aa: CASMGQGSRQPQHF
clone_size: -; j_call: TRBJ2-2; v_call: TRBV19; d_call: TRBD1; cdr3_nt: TGTGCCAGTAGTCGACAGGGGGTAAACACCGGGGAGCTGTTTTTT; cdr3_aa: CASSRQGVNTGELFF
clone_size: -; j_call: TRBJ2-3; v_call: TRBV27; d_call: -; cdr3_nt: TGTGCCAGCAGTTTATCTCGTCAGGGCGGCGCAGATACGCAGTATTTT; cdr3_aa: CASSLSRQGGADTQYF
clone_size: -; j_call: TRBJ2-7; v_call: TRBV5-8; d_call: TRBD2; cdr3_nt: TGTGCCAGCAGCTTGGCCGGACTAGGCTACGAGCAGTACTTC; cdr3_aa: CASSLAGLGYEQYF
clone_size: -; j_call: TRBJ2-7; v_call: TRBV7-8; d_call: -; cdr3_nt: TGTGCCAGCAGCTTAGGAGCCGGTGGAGGGTACGAGCAGTACTTC; cdr3_aa: CASSLGAGGGYEQYF
clone_size: -; j_call: TRBJ2-1; v_call: TRBV27; d_call: TRBD1; cdr3_nt: TGTGCCAGCAGTCAAATAACAGACAGGGGAGCGAATGAGCAGTTCTTC; cdr3_aa: CASSQITDRGANEQFF
clone_size: once; j_call: TRBJ2-1; v_call: TRBV15; d_call: TRBD2; cdr3_nt: TGTGCCACCAGCAGAACTAGCGGGGGCTACAATGAGCAGTTCTTC; cdr3_aa: CATSRTSGGYNEQFF
clone_size: -; j_call: TRBJ2-1; v_call: TRBV5-1; d_call: -; cdr3_nt: TGCGCCAGCAGCTTATCATATCACAATGAGCAGTTCTTC; cdr3_aa: CASSLSYHNEQFF
clone_size: -; j_call: TRBJ1-4; v_call: TRBV15; d_call: TRBD1; cdr3_nt: TGTGCCACCAGCAGCAACAGGGGGAAGGAAAAACTGTTTTTT; cdr3_aa: CATSSNRGKEKLFF
clone_size: -; j_call: TRBJ1-1; v_call: TRBV6-5; d_call: -; cdr3_nt: TGTGCCAGCAGTTACTCGGGGGAAGCCACTGAAGCTTTCTTT; cdr3_aa: CASSYSGEATEAFF
clone_size: -; j_call: TRBJ1-6; v_call: TRBV10-3; d_call: TRBD1; cdr3_nt: TGTGCCATCAGTGAGTTAAAGACAGGGAATAATTCACCCCTCCACTTT; cdr3_aa: CAISELKTGNNSPLHF
clone_size: -; j_call: TRBJ1-1; v_call: TRBV30; d_call: TRBD1; cdr3_nt: TGTGCCTGGAGTGTAGGGGGCGAAGCTTTCTTT; cdr3_aa: CAWSVGGEAFF
clone_size: -; j_call: TRBJ1-1; v_call: TRBV27; d_call: -; cdr3_nt: TGTGCCAGCAGTTTATCTCAGGGCTTGGTGTTGCGGAACACTGAAGCTTTCTTT; cdr3_aa: CASSLSQGLVLRNTEAFF
clone_size: -; j_call: TRBJ1-2; v_call: TRBV7-9; d_call: -; cdr3_nt: TGTGCCAGCAGCTTAATGATTGGGACCCATAACTATGGCTACACCTTC; cdr3_aa: CASSLMIGTHNYGYTF
clone_size: -; j_call: TRBJ2-3; v_call: TRBV6-5; d_call: -; cdr3_nt: TGTGCCAGCAGTTTCTATCCCAGCACAGATACGCAGTATTTT; cdr3_aa: CASSFYPSTDTQYF
clone_size: -; j_call: TRBJ1-2; v_call: TRBV5-1; d_call: -; cdr3_nt: TGCGCCAGCAGCTCCTACCTGGGGGGCAGGGGCACTAACTATGGCTACACCTTC; cdr3_aa: CASSSYLGGRGTNYGYTF
clone_size: -; j_call: TRBJ2-1; v_call: TRBV4-1; d_call: TRBD2; cdr3_nt: TGCGCCAGCAGCCAAGTCCTAGCGGGAAACGCTATTCTAGATGAGCAGTTCTTC; cdr3_aa: CASSQVLAGNAILDEQFF
clone_size: few; j_call: TRBJ1-2; v_call: TRBV29-1; d_call: -; cdr3_nt: TGCAGCGTCCAGGACTACAGGGTGGATGGCTACACCTTC; cdr3_aa: CSVQDYRVDGYTF
clone_size: -; j_call: TRBJ2-7; v_call: TRBV29-1; d_call: TRBD1; cdr3_nt: TGCAGCGGGACGACAGGGAACGAGCAGTACTTC; cdr3_aa: CSGTTGNEQYF
clone_size: once; j_call: TRBJ1-2; v_call: TRBV5-1; d_call: -; cdr3_nt: TGCGCCAGCAGCTTGTGGCCAGGGTCGGACTATGGCTACACCTTC; cdr3_aa: CASSLWPGSDYGYTF
clone_size: -; j_call: TRBJ2-1; v_call: TRBV14; d_call: TRBD1; cdr3_nt: TGTGCCAGCAGCCGACCGGGACAGGCTGACGATGAGCAGTTCTTC; cdr3_aa: CASSRPGQADDEQFF
clone_size: -; j_call: TRBJ1-1; v_call: TRBV14; d_call: -; cdr3_nt: TGTGCCAGCAGCCAACTGACAGTTTCCCACACTGAAGCTTTCTTT; cdr3_aa: CASSQLTVSHTEAFF
clone_size: -; j_call: TRBJ2-1; v_call: TRBV28; d_call: TRBD1; cdr3_nt: TGTGCCAGCAGTTTGGGACAGGAGCAGTTCTTC; cdr3_aa: CASSLGQEQFF
clone_size: -; j_call: TRBJ2-1; v_call: TRBV19; d_call: -; cdr3_nt: TGTGCCAGTAGTAACCAACTCTCCTACAATGAGCAGTTCTTC; cdr3_aa: CASSNQLSYNEQFF
clone_size: -; j_call: TRBJ1-5; v_call: TRBV19; d_call: TRBD1; cdr3_nt: TGTGCCAGTAGCCCGACAGGGACTCAGCCCCAGCATTTT; cdr3_aa: CASSPTGTQPQHF